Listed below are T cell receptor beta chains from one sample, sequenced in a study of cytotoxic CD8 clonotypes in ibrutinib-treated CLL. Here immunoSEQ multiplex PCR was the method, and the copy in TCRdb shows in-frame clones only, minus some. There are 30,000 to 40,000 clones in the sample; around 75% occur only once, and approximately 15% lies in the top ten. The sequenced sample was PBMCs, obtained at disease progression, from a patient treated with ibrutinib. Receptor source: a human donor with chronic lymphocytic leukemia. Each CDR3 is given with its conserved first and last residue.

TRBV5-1	CASSSGDSGNTIYF
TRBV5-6	CASSLLGDTDTQYF
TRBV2	CASNRGVYNEQFF
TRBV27	CASSFTSLSQSGRNNSPLHF
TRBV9	CASSPHLGGGTSTYEQYF
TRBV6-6	CASSYGLEKLFF
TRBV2	CASGGPIRGTQYF
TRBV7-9	CASSLKDTQYF
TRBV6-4	CASSDSNLPGSSPLHF
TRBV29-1	CSAGSATGFGGELFF
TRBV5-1	CASTFGFLAGGEETQYF
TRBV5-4	CASGGLADSYEQYF
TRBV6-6	CASSPGTMGNTQYF
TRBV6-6	CASRKGSPSYEQYF
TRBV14	CASSQDRRANTGELFF
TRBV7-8	CASNHRGEDTQYF
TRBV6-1	CASSDLSGQGAGELFF
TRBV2	CATAFEHIENTEAFF
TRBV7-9	CASSWGTGLGETQYF
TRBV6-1	CASTLAGTAYEQYF
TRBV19	CASRSGGFPEAFF
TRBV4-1	CASSPSATRDGYTF
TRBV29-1	CSYGDSGGPPGTDTQYF
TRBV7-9	CASSFSGGAETQYF
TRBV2	CASRLGLYEQYF
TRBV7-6	CASSAQNEQFF
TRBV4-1	CASSRGERGGNEQFF
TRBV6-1	CASSVSGGVDEKLFF
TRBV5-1	CASSSGTYTTEAFF
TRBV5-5	CASSLPGQMTWDTQYF
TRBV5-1	CASSWTPSYEQYF
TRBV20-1	CSAGDYNEQFF
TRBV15	CATRGPGVGQPQHF
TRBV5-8	CASSWVSGEQFF
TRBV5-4	CASSLAGPAYEQYF
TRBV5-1	CASSPGTSTYEQYF
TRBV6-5	CASSPQGLGGYTF
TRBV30	CAPGLIVFF
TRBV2	CARGVLAGVNEQFF
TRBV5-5	CASSLEPGAPDWTGELFF
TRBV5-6	CASSMLSAFDIQYF
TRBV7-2	CASSLGGGSGAQYF
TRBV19	CASSMERTGEAFF
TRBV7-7	CASSLFPGELFF
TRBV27	CASSFDRVTGNSPLHF